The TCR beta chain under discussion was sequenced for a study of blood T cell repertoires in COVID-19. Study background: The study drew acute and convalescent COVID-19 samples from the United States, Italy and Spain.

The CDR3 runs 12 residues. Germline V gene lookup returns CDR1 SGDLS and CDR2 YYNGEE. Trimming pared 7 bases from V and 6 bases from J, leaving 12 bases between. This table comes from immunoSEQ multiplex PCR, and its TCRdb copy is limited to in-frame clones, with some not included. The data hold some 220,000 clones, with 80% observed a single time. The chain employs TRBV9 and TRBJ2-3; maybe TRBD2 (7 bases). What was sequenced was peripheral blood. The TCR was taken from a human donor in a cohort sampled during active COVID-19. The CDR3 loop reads CASGGAYDTQYF. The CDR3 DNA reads TGTGCCAGCGGGGGGGCATATGATACGCAGTATTTT. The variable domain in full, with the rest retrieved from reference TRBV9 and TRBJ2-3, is DSGVTQTPKHLITATGQRVTLRCSPRSGDLSVYWYQQSLDQGLQFLIQYYNGEERAKGNILERFSAQQFPDLHSELNLSSLELGDSALYFCASGGAYDTQYFGPGTRLTVL.